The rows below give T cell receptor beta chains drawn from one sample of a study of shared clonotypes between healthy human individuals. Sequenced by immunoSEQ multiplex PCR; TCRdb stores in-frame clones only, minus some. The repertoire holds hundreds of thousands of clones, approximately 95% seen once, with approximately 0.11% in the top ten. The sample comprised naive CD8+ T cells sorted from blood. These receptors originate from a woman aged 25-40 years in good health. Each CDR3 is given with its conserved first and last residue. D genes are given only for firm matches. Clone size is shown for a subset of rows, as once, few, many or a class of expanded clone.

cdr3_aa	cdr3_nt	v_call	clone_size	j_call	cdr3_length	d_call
CASSHPMYQETQYF	TGTGCCAGTAGTCATCCCATGTACCAAGAGACCCAGTACTTC	TRBV19	NA	TRBJ2-5	14	NA
CASSYDRGLMNTEAFF	TGCGCCAGCAGCTACGACAGGGGGCTGATGAACACTGAAGCTTTCTTT	TRBV5-1	NA	TRBJ1-1	16	TRBD1
CASSARGRASEQYF	TGTGCCAGCAGTGCGAGAGGGAGGGCCTCCGAGCAGTACTTC	TRBV6-1	NA	TRBJ2-7	14	TRBD2
CASSLVQGGELFF	TGTGCCAGCAGCTTAGTTCAGGGCGGGGAGCTGTTTTTT	TRBV7-9	NA	TRBJ2-2	13	NA
CASDRGMTGELFF	TGTGCCAGTGACAGGGGGATGACCGGGGAGCTGTTTTTT	TRBV19	NA	TRBJ2-2	13	TRBD1
CASSLSGNTEAFF	TGTGCCAGCAGCTTGAGCGGGAACACTGAAGCTTTCTTT	TRBV7-9	NA	TRBJ1-1	13	NA
CASSMWTGPGETQYF	TGTGCCAGTAGTATGTGGACAGGCCCTGGGGAGACCCAGTACTTC	TRBV19	once	TRBJ2-5	15	TRBD1
CASSLALGARSTDTQYF	TGTGCCAGCAGCTTAGCGTTAGGGGCGCGAAGCACAGATACGCAGTATTTT	TRBV7-8	NA	TRBJ2-3	17	NA
CASSLGAEGSPDTQYF	TGTGCCAGCAGCTTAGGAGCGGAGGGGTCTCCAGATACGCAGTATTTT	TRBV7-9	NA	TRBJ2-3	16	NA
CASSFGLSYEQYF	TGTGCCAGCAGCTTCGGACTGTCCTACGAGCAGTACTTC	TRBV7-6	NA	TRBJ2-7	13	NA
CASSGSGKGSYNEQFF	TGTGCCAGCAGCGGATCGGGGAAGGGATCCTACAATGAGCAGTTCTTC	TRBV11-2	NA	TRBJ2-1	16	NA
CASSPRSRSDTQYF	TGTGCCAGCAGTCCCCGTTCACGGTCAGATACGCAGTATTTT	TRBV27	NA	TRBJ2-3	14	NA
CASDRGGETQYF	TGTGCCAGCGATAGGGGAGGAGAGACCCAGTACTTC	TRBV9	NA	TRBJ2-5	12	NA
CASSRGEGFYGYTF	TGTGCCAGCAGCCGAGGGGAGGGCTTTTATGGCTACACCTTC	TRBV5-5	NA	TRBJ1-2	14	NA
CASSQVWESFDEQFF	TGCGCCAGCAGCCAGGTGTGGGAGAGTTTCGATGAGCAGTTCTTC	TRBV4-1	NA	TRBJ2-1	15	NA
CASRTPGGGSTDTQYF	TGTGCCAGCAGAACACCTGGGGGGGGGAGCACAGATACGCAGTATTTT	TRBV28	NA	TRBJ2-3	16	TRBD2
CASSPPRVGSYEQYF	TGTGCCAGCAGTCCCCCGCGTGTAGGCTCCTACGAGCAGTACTTC	TRBV28	NA	TRBJ2-7	15	NA
CASSLPENTEAFF	TGTGCCAGCAGCTTGCCGGAGAACACTGAAGCTTTCTTT	TRBV5-4	NA	TRBJ1-1	13	NA
CASSVVAGGSYGYTF	TGTGCCAGCAGCGTAGTGGCAGGGGGGAGTTATGGCTACACCTTC	TRBV9	NA	TRBJ1-2	15	TRBD1
CASSTRTSGNNEQFF	TGTGCCAGCAGTACACGGACTAGCGGTAACAATGAGCAGTTCTTC	TRBV28	once	TRBJ2-1	15	TRBD2
CASSYDAGGPSDEQFF	TGTGCCAGCAGTTACGATGCGGGAGGGCCGAGCGATGAGCAGTTCTTC	TRBV6-5	NA	TRBJ2-1	16	TRBD2
CSGSGGRTYNEQFF	TGCAGCGGTAGTGGCGGGAGGACCTACAATGAGCAGTTCTTC	TRBV29-1	NA	TRBJ2-1	14	TRBD2
CASSSLGQAAAYNNQPQHF	TGCGCCAGCAGCTCCTTGGGTCAAGCCGCCGCTTATAACAATCAGCCCCAGCATTTT	TRBV5-1	NA	TRBJ1-5	19	NA
CASTLAGAYEQYF	TGTGCCAGCACCCTAGCGGGGGCCTACGAGCAGTACTTC	TRBV11-2	NA	TRBJ2-7	13	TRBD2
CASSFGSMNTEAFF	TGTGCCAGCAGTTTCGGTTCTATGAACACTGAAGCTTTCTTT	TRBV28	NA	TRBJ1-1	14	NA
CASSYTGNEQFF	TGTGCCAGCAGTTATACGGGCAATGAGCAGTTCTTC	TRBV27	NA	TRBJ2-1	12	NA
CASSLETGGPFSASYEQYF	TGTGCCAGCAGCTTAGAAACAGGGGGCCCCTTCTCCGCCTCCTACGAGCAGTACTTC	TRBV7-9	NA	TRBJ2-7	19	TRBD1
CASSLGQSNQPQHF	TGTGCCAGCAGCTTAGGGCAGAGCAATCAGCCCCAGCATTTT	TRBV13	once	TRBJ1-5	14	NA
CASSLVSVARRQGGEQFF	TGCGCCAGCAGCTTGGTTTCGGTCGCACGTAGACAGGGCGGTGAGCAGTTCTTC	TRBV5-1	NA	TRBJ2-1	18	TRBD1
CASSVDGETGNTIYF	TGTGCCAGCAGCGTAGACGGGGAAACTGGAAACACCATATATTTT	TRBV9	NA	TRBJ1-3	15	NA
CASSEKRVGADGELFF	TGTGCCAGCAGTGAAAAGAGGGTGGGAGCGGACGGGGAGCTGTTTTTT	TRBV25-1	NA	TRBJ2-2	16	NA
CASSSKDTARYEQYF	TGTGCCAGTAGTAGTAAAGACACAGCTAGATACGAGCAGTACTTC	TRBV19	NA	TRBJ2-7	15	NA
CASSLDGHYTF	TGTGCCAGCAGTCTCGACGGACACTACACCTTC	TRBV27	few	TRBJ1-2	11	NA
CASRRGTSEYNEQFF	TGTGCCAGCAGACGAGGGACTAGCGAATACAATGAGCAGTTCTTC	TRBV27	NA	TRBJ2-1	15	TRBD2
CASSHPQGTNTEAFF	TGCGCCAGCAGCCATCCACAGGGGACCAACACTGAAGCTTTCTTT	TRBV4-1	NA	TRBJ1-1	15	TRBD1
CASSLGTANYGYTF	TGCGCCAGCAGCTTGGGGACAGCAAACTATGGCTACACCTTC	TRBV5-1	NA	TRBJ1-2	14	NA
CASSLLGLKQVYEQYF	TGTGCCAGCAGTTTATTGGGTTTAAAGCAGGTGTACGAGCAGTACTTC	TRBV28	NA	TRBJ2-7	16	NA
CASSLLAVKGGTDTQYF	TGTGCCAGCAGTTTGTTGGCGGTCAAGGGGGGCACAGATACGCAGTATTTT	TRBV27	NA	TRBJ2-3	17	NA
CSAGSSGYEQYF	TGCAGCGCGGGGTCCTCTGGGTACGAGCAGTACTTC	TRBV29-1	NA	TRBJ2-7	12	NA
CASSQESSGAGNTEAFF	TGTGCCAGCAGCCAAGAGAGTTCAGGGGCAGGGAACACTGAAGCTTTCTTT	TRBV4-2	few	TRBJ1-1	17	NA
CASVSSGASTDTQYF	TGTGCCAGTGTCTCCAGCGGGGCTAGCACAGATACGCAGTATTTT	TRBV19	once	TRBJ2-3	15	TRBD2
CASSIGTGYTDTQYF	TGTGCCAGCAGTATCGGGACAGGGTACACAGATACGCAGTATTTT	TRBV27	NA	TRBJ2-3	15	TRBD1
CASSLGRLADNEQFF	TGTGCCAGCAGCTTAGGGCGGCTAGCGGACAATGAGCAGTTCTTC	TRBV11-2	NA	TRBJ2-1	15	TRBD2
CSVVAGFNTEAFF	TGCAGCGTTGTAGCCGGGTTTAACACTGAAGCTTTCTTT	TRBV29-1	NA	TRBJ1-1	13	NA
CASGLGLSGELFF	TGTGCTAGTGGTTTGGGTCTCTCGGGGGAGCTGTTTTTT	TRBV12-5	NA	TRBJ2-2	13	NA
CASRGSLNTEAFF	TGCGCCAGCAGAGGCTCCTTGAACACTGAAGCTTTCTTT	TRBV4-1	few	TRBJ1-1	13	NA